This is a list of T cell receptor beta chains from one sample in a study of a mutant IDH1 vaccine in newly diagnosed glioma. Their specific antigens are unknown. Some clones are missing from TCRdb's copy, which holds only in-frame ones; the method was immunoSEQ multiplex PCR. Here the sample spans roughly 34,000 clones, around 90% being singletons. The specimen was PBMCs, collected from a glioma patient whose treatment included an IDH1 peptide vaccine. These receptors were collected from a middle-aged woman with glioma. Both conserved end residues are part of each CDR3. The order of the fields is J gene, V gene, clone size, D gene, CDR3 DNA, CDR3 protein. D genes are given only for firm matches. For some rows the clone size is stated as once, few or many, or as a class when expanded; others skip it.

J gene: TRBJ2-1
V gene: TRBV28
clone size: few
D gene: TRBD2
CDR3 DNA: TGTGCCAGCAGCGGACTAGCTGGCAACAATGAGCAGTTCTTC
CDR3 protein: CASSGLAGNNEQFF

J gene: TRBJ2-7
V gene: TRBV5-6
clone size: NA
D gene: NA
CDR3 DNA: TGTGCCAGCAGCTTGGCTCGAGACAGGTGGGGGAGCGAGCAGTACTTC
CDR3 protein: CASSLARDRWGSEQYF

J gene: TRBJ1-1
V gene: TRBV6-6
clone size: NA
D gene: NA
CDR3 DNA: TGTGCCAGCAGTTACGCGGGGCAGGTTGAAGCTTTCTTT
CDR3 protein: CASSYAGQVEAFF

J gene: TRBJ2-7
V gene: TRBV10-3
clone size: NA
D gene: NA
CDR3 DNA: TGTGCCATCAGTGAAAGCCAGGGGCGTACCTACGAGCAGTACTTC
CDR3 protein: CAISESQGRTYEQYF

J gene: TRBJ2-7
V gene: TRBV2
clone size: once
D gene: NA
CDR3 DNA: TGTGCCAGCAGTGTCCCCGGACTTTACGAGCAGTACTTC
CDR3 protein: CASSVPGLYEQYF

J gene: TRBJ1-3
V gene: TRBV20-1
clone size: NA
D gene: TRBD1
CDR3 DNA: TGCAGTGCTCTAACAGGGGGCATATATTTT
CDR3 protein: CSALTGGIYF

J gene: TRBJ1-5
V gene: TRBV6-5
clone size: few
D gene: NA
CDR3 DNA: TGTGCCAGCAGTTACTCCCAGGGCACTCAGCCCCAGCATTTT
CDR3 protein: CASSYSQGTQPQHF

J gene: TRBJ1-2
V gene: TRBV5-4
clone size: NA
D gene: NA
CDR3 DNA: TGTGCCAGCAGCAAACAGGGTTCGTCTCTCTATGGCTACACCTTC
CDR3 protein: CASSKQGSSLYGYTF

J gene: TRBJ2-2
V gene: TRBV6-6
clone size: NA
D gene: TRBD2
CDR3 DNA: TGTGCCAGCAGAGTAGCGGGGGAGAACACCGGGGAGCTGTTTTTT
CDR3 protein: CASRVAGENTGELFF

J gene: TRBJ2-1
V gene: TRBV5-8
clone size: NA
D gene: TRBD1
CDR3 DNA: TGTGCCAACTACGCCGGGACAGGCCAAAACAATGAGCAGTTCTTC
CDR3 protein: CANYAGTGQNNEQFF

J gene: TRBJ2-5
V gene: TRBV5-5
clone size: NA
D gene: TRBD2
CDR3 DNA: TGTGCCAGCAGCTTGACTAGCGGGGGGGCCAAAGAGACCCAGTACTTC
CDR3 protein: CASSLTSGGAKETQYF